The rows below give T cell receptor beta chains drawn from one sample of a study of blood T cells in healthy people across ages. TCRdb ran MiXCR on the 5' RACE reads and lists one entry per CDR3 protein. The sample shows around 280,000 distinct CDR3 sequences, roughly 26% of them seen only once. The sample comprised blood. These receptors came from a woman between 70 and 85 years old in good health. Each CDR3 is given with its conserved first and last residue. Fields, in order: J gene, V gene, clone size, D gene, CDR3 protein, CDR3 DNA. D genes are given only for firm matches. Clone size, where shown, is once, few, many, or a class for clones that have expanded.

j_gene: TRBJ2-3; v_gene: TRBV5-5; abundance: -; d_gene: TRBD2; CDR3aa: CASSWGLAGGPGTDTQYF; CDR3nt: TGTGCCAGCAGCTGGGGACTAGCGGGAGGGCCCGGCACAGATACGCAGTATTTT
j_gene: TRBJ2-7; v_gene: TRBV28; abundance: few; d_gene: TRBD2; CDR3aa: CASSPRGAGGPIGGQYF; CDR3nt: TGTGCCAGCAGTCCCCGGGGAGCGGGAGGGCCCATAGGTGGGCAGTACTTC
j_gene: TRBJ1-3; v_gene: TRBV3-1; abundance: -; d_gene: -; CDR3aa: CASSPIWGHGNTIYF; CDR3nt: TGTGCCAGCAGCCCCATCTGGGGGCATGGAAACACCATATATTTT
j_gene: TRBJ2-7; v_gene: TRBV6-6; abundance: -; d_gene: -; CDR3aa: CASSIGNSYEQYF; CDR3nt: TGTGCCAGCAGTATCGGGAACTCCTACGAGCAGTACTTC
j_gene: TRBJ2-7; v_gene: TRBV7-9; abundance: many; d_gene: -; CDR3aa: CASSLGIGVAVTYEQYF; CDR3nt: TGTGCCAGCAGCTTAGGTATCGGGGTAGCGGTGACCTACGAGCAGTACTTC
j_gene: TRBJ2-7; v_gene: TRBV27; abundance: -; d_gene: TRBD2; CDR3aa: CASSLYGVGGRNRTYEQYF; CDR3nt: TGTGCCAGCAGTTTATATGGGGTGGGGGGGAGAAATAGGACCTACGAGCAGTACTTC
j_gene: TRBJ2-7; v_gene: TRBV7-2; abundance: -; d_gene: -; CDR3aa: CASSSRGSGVSYEQYF; CDR3nt: TGTGCCAGCAGCTCCCGAGGGAGCGGCGTCTCCTACGAGCAGTACTTC
j_gene: TRBJ2-1; v_gene: TRBV7-2; abundance: -; d_gene: -; CDR3aa: CASSLGIINEQFF; CDR3nt: TGTGCCAGCAGCTTAGGGATAATCAATGAGCAGTTCTTC
j_gene: TRBJ1-2; v_gene: TRBV28; abundance: few; d_gene: TRBD1; CDR3aa: CASSRDRVDGYTF; CDR3nt: TGTGCCAGCAGTCGCGACAGGGTGGACGGCTACACCTTC
j_gene: TRBJ2-7; v_gene: TRBV5-1; abundance: few; d_gene: TRBD2; CDR3aa: CASSPAGGSSYEQYF; CDR3nt: TGCGCCAGCAGCCCAGCGGGAGGGAGCTCCTACGAGCAGTACTTC
j_gene: TRBJ1-4; v_gene: TRBV27; abundance: once; d_gene: -; CDR3aa: CASSLWGTNEKLFF; CDR3nt: TGTGCCAGCAGTTTATGGGGGACTAATGAAAAACTGTTTTTT
j_gene: TRBJ2-7; v_gene: TRBV20-1; abundance: few; d_gene: -; CDR3aa: CSAPKAGDNEQYF; CDR3nt: TGCAGTGCCCCTAAGGCAGGGGACAACGAGCAGTACTTC
j_gene: TRBJ2-2; v_gene: TRBV6-1; abundance: -; d_gene: -; CDR3aa: CASNPTSGAGIAGELFF; CDR3nt: TGTGCCAGCAATCCGACAAGTGGGGCCGGAATTGCCGGGGAGCTGTTTTTT
j_gene: TRBJ2-7; v_gene: TRBV7-8; abundance: -; d_gene: -; CDR3aa: CASSPDPTYEQYF; CDR3nt: TGTGCCAGCAGCCCAGACCCAACCTACGAGCAGTACTTC
j_gene: TRBJ1-1; v_gene: TRBV7-6; abundance: -; d_gene: -; CDR3aa: CASSLVTSGDTEAFF; CDR3nt: TGTGCCAGCAGCTTAGTAACCTCCGGGGATACTGAAGCTTTCTTT
j_gene: TRBJ2-1; v_gene: TRBV28; abundance: -; d_gene: TRBD2; CDR3aa: CASSYSGLAGLYNEQFF; CDR3nt: TGTGCCAGCAGCTACTCGGGACTAGCGGGGTTATACAATGAGCAGTTCTTC
j_gene: TRBJ2-2; v_gene: TRBV24-1; abundance: few; d_gene: -; CDR3aa: CATSGGSGELFF; CDR3nt: TGTGCCACCAGTGGGGGGTCCGGGGAGCTGTTTTTT
j_gene: TRBJ1-5; v_gene: TRBV28; abundance: -; d_gene: TRBD1; CDR3aa: CASPPDSGTGVQPQHF; CDR3nt: TGTGCCAGCCCCCCCGATTCCGGGACAGGGGTTCAGCCCCAGCATTTT
j_gene: TRBJ1-6; v_gene: TRBV6-1; abundance: -; d_gene: -; CDR3aa: CASSDQQGAGTPLHF; CDR3nt: TGTGCCAGCAGTGACCAACAGGGCGCGGGGACACCCCTCCACTTT
j_gene: TRBJ1-1; v_gene: TRBV7-9; abundance: -; d_gene: TRBD1; CDR3aa: CASSPNRGLAFF; CDR3nt: TGTGCCAGCAGCCCTAACAGGGGGCTGGCTTTCTTT
j_gene: TRBJ2-6; v_gene: TRBV10-3; abundance: few; d_gene: -; CDR3aa: CAISDPSGANVLTF; CDR3nt: TGTGCCATCAGTGATCCCTCTGGGGCCAACGTCCTGACTTTC
j_gene: TRBJ2-7; v_gene: TRBV28; abundance: few; d_gene: TRBD2; CDR3aa: CASKGLAGVYEQYF; CDR3nt: TGTGCCAGCAAGGGACTAGCGGGAGTATACGAGCAGTACTTC
j_gene: TRBJ2-7; v_gene: TRBV18; abundance: few; d_gene: TRBD1; CDR3aa: CASSPRTGPSYEQYF; CDR3nt: TGTGCCAGCTCACCGCGGACAGGGCCTTCCTACGAGCAGTACTTC
j_gene: TRBJ2-3; v_gene: TRBV12-3/TRBV12-4; abundance: -; d_gene: TRBD1; CDR3aa: CAARQGEDAQYF; CDR3nt: TGTGCCGCCAGACAGGGGGAGGATGCGCAGTATTTT
j_gene: TRBJ1-2; v_gene: TRBV5-6; abundance: -; d_gene: -; CDR3aa: CASSLEGRGNYGYTF; CDR3nt: TGTGCCAGCAGCTTGGAAGGAAGGGGTAACTATGGCTACACCTTC
j_gene: TRBJ2-2; v_gene: TRBV27; abundance: many; d_gene: -; CDR3aa: CASSFAGLNTGELFF; CDR3nt: TGTGCCAGCAGTTTCGCAGGCTTGAACACCGGGGAGCTGTTTTTT
j_gene: TRBJ2-3; v_gene: TRBV12-3/TRBV12-4; abundance: -; d_gene: -; CDR3aa: CASSFPEGFFNTDTQYF; CDR3nt: TGTGCCAGCAGTTTCCCGGAAGGCTTTTTTAACACAGATACGCAGTATTTT
j_gene: TRBJ1-4; v_gene: TRBV4-2; abundance: many; d_gene: -; CDR3aa: CASSQASGTDNEKLFF; CDR3nt: TGTGCCAGCAGCCAAGCCTCCGGGACGGATAATGAAAAACTGTTTTTT
j_gene: TRBJ1-1; v_gene: TRBV4-1; abundance: few; d_gene: -; CDR3aa: CASSQDPTLSSGEAFF; CDR3nt: TGCGCCAGCAGCCAAGATCCAACATTGAGCTCCGGAGAAGCTTTCTTT
j_gene: TRBJ1-6; v_gene: TRBV20-1; abundance: few; d_gene: -; CDR3aa: CSAAPPNSPLHF; CDR3nt: TGCAGTGCTGCCCCACCTAATTCACCCCTCCACTTT
j_gene: TRBJ2-1; v_gene: TRBV28; abundance: -; d_gene: -; CDR3aa: CASQEFNEQSF; CDR3nt: TGTGCCAGCCAGGAGTTCAATGAGCAGTCCTTC
j_gene: TRBJ1-2; v_gene: TRBV5-1; abundance: many; d_gene: -; CDR3aa: CASSATVNYGYTF; CDR3nt: TGCGCCAGCAGCGCGACAGTTAACTATGGCTACACCTTC
j_gene: TRBJ1-2; v_gene: TRBV9; abundance: few; d_gene: -; CDR3aa: CACSVGTAQLRGYGYTF; CDR3nt: TGTGCCTGCAGCGTGGGGACGGCCCAGCTTCGGGGGTATGGCTACACCTTC
j_gene: TRBJ1-2; v_gene: TRBV9; abundance: -; d_gene: TRBD1; CDR3aa: CASSVQQGNGGYTF; CDR3nt: TGTGCCAGCAGCGTACAACAGGGGAATGGCGGCTACACCTTC
j_gene: TRBJ2-3; v_gene: TRBV7-8; abundance: -; d_gene: TRBD1; CDR3aa: CASTQTGGPRGADTQYF; CDR3nt: TGTGCCAGCACCCAGACAGGGGGCCCACGGGGGGCAGATACGCAGTATTTT
j_gene: TRBJ2-1; v_gene: TRBV14; abundance: few; d_gene: -; CDR3aa: CASSPQLAEQFF; CDR3nt: TGTGCCAGCAGCCCACAATTGGCTGAGCAGTTCTTC
j_gene: TRBJ2-3; v_gene: TRBV5-1; abundance: -; d_gene: -; CDR3aa: CASSFGYWGRRDTQYF; CDR3nt: TGCGCCAGCAGCTTTGGATATTGGGGCAGACGGGATACGCAGTATTTT
j_gene: TRBJ2-5; v_gene: TRBV29-1; abundance: few; d_gene: TRBD2; CDR3aa: CSVASGSRETQYF; CDR3nt: TGCAGCGTTGCTAGCGGGAGTAGGGAGACCCAGTACTTC
j_gene: TRBJ2-1; v_gene: TRBV7-2; abundance: few; d_gene: TRBD2; CDR3aa: CASSSVAGAGNEQFF; CDR3nt: TGTGCCAGCAGCTCGGTAGCGGGAGCAGGCAATGAGCAGTTCTTC
j_gene: TRBJ2-1; v_gene: TRBV15; abundance: few; d_gene: TRBD2; CDR3aa: CATSRGGTSGRWDEQFF; CDR3nt: TGTGCCACCAGCAGAGGGGGGACTAGCGGGAGGTGGGATGAGCAGTTCTTC
j_gene: TRBJ1-5; v_gene: TRBV20-1; abundance: few; d_gene: -; CDR3aa: CSARVRGLRPQHF; CDR3nt: TGCAGTGCTAGAGTACGGGGTCTTAGGCCCCAGCATTTT
j_gene: TRBJ1-1; v_gene: TRBV7-3; abundance: few; d_gene: TRBD1; CDR3aa: CASSPGTGGVTEAFF; CDR3nt: TGTGCCAGCAGCCCAGGGACAGGGGGCGTGACTGAAGCTTTCTTT
j_gene: TRBJ2-1; v_gene: TRBV7-2; abundance: -; d_gene: -; CDR3aa: CASSLEAGRGEQFF; CDR3nt: TGTGCCAGCAGCTTAGAAGCCGGCCGGGGAGAGCAGTTCTTC
j_gene: TRBJ2-5; v_gene: TRBV14; abundance: -; d_gene: TRBD2; CDR3aa: CASSQDLTSGRKTQYF; CDR3nt: TGTGCCAGCAGCCAAGATCTGACTAGCGGGAGGAAGACCCAGTACTTC
j_gene: TRBJ2-5; v_gene: TRBV2; abundance: -; d_gene: TRBD1; CDR3aa: CASRTLGTAQETQYF; CDR3nt: TGTGCCAGCAGAACCCTCGGGACAGCCCAAGAGACCCAGTACTTC
j_gene: TRBJ2-3; v_gene: TRBV7-6; abundance: -; d_gene: TRBD2; CDR3aa: CASSPLLAGGTDTQYF; CDR3nt: TGTGCCAGCAGCCCACTACTAGCGGGGGGCACAGATACGCAGTATTTT
j_gene: TRBJ2-7; v_gene: TRBV7-6; abundance: few; d_gene: -; CDR3aa: CASSSLGAYEQYF; CDR3nt: TGTGCCAGCAGCTCCTTGGGAGCCTACGAGCAGTACTTC
j_gene: TRBJ2-1; v_gene: TRBV4-1; abundance: few; d_gene: -; CDR3aa: CASSIGPLNEQFF; CDR3nt: TGCGCCAGCAGCATCGGACCCCTGAATGAGCAGTTCTTC
j_gene: TRBJ2-1; v_gene: TRBV19; abundance: -; d_gene: TRBD1; CDR3aa: CASRRDRVDNEQFF; CDR3nt: TGTGCCAGTAGAAGAGACAGGGTGGACAATGAGCAGTTCTTC
j_gene: TRBJ2-5; v_gene: TRBV24-1; abundance: few; d_gene: -; CDR3aa: CATSDARGRQETQYF; CDR3nt: TGTGCCACCAGTGATGCCCGGGGGCGTCAAGAGACCCAGTACTTC
j_gene: TRBJ2-6; v_gene: TRBV6-2/TRBV6-3; abundance: few; d_gene: -; CDR3aa: CASSPTTPGANVLTF; CDR3nt: TGTGCCAGCAGCCCCACAACCCCCGGGGCCAACGTCCTGACTTTC